These 21 T cell receptor beta chains originate from one sample sequenced in a study of beta chain features in type 1 diabetes. Points from the study as a whole: There was a moderate but significant shortening of TCRB CDR3s in all four CD4+ subsets of Type 1 diabetes patients.

As every portion of the isolated RNA was reverse transcribed, the sequencing read expressed TCRB transcripts. Produced via immunoSEQ multiplex PCR; TCRdb's table is partial and in-frame only. The profile shows 640,000 or so clones, 13% of them singletons. The antigens of these receptors remain unknown. Sequenced: naive CD4+ T cells from blood. These TCRs come from a man younger than 30 with type 1 diabetes.

The chain couples TRBV4-1 to TRBJ2-4; D remains unclear. CDR3 length: 16 residues. The V and J ends lost 1 base and 0 bases respectively, with 10 bases between them. Germline V gene lookup returns CDR1 MGHRA and CDR2 YSYEKL. The CDR3 sequence is CASSQGTILAKNIQYF. CDR3 nucleotide sequence: TGCGCCAGCAGCCAAGGGACCATACTAGCCAAAAACATTCAGTACTTC.

The rearrangement links TRBV11-2 to TRBJ1-1; weak D call: TRBD1 (5 bases). The CDR3 is 15 amino acids. V was shortened by 3 bases and J by 2 bases, with 13 bases between the two germline ends. Per germline, CDR1 SGHAT and CDR2 FQNNGV. CDR3 sequence (DNA): TGTGCCAGCAGCTTTGGGGCGCTCGCCAACACTGAAGCTTTCTTT. Its translation is CASSFGALANTEAFF.

The CDR3 bases are TGCGCCAGCAGCTGGACGACTACGAACACTGAAGCTTTCTTT. Translating it yields CASSWTTTNTEAFF. J is TRBJ1-1 and V is TRBV5-1, with D unclear. This CDR3 has 14 residues. Germline values: CDR1 SGHRS, CDR2 YFSETQ. The V gene lost 3 bases and the J gene lost 1 base, with 10 bases spanning the gap.

The chain joins TRBV18 to TRBJ1-1, with a possible D match to TRBD1 (6 bases). CDR3 length: 15 residues. Germline CDR1 is KGHSH and CDR2 is LQKENI. V dropped 2 bases and J dropped 1 base, with 11 bases sitting between them. The CDR3 sequence: CASSPSSGANTEAFF. In DNA form, the CDR3 reads TGTGCCAGCTCACCATCGTCGGGGGCGAACACTGAAGCTTTCTTT.

This clone was seen only a few times. This rearrangement joins TRBV7-9 to TRBJ1-1; 9 bases agree with TRBD1. CDR3 length: 14 amino acids. J lost 4 bases, V lost 5 bases, and 5 bases had no gene match. Germline CDR1 and CDR2: SEHNR and FQNEAQ (reference sequence). The CDR3 DNA sequence: TGTGCCAGCAGCGGGGGACAGGGTGGCACTGAAGCTTTCTTT. This encodes CASSGGQGGTEAFF.

CDR3 sequence: CASSFLGWGYNEQFF. CDR3 nucleotide sequence: TGTGCCAGCAGTTTCCTAGGATGGGGATACAATGAGCAGTTCTTC. The genes are TRBV28 and TRBJ2-1; D gene unclear. V was trimmed by 3 bases and J by 4 bases, leaving 13 bases between them. CDR1 and CDR2 (germline): MDHEN, SYDVKM. This CDR3 contains 15 residues.

Note on this clone: Other DNA sequences in the sample encode the same CDR3. The gene calls are TRBV30 and TRBJ2-7; 10 bases fit TRBD1. Germline CDR1 GTSNPN, CDR2 SVGIG (reference sequence). The V and J ends lost 0 bases and 2 bases, in that order; junction bases with no gene match: 1. This CDR3 is 14 amino acids long. The CDR3 coding sequence is TGTGCCTGGAGTGTCGGGACAGGGGCCTACGAGCAGTACTTC. It codes for CAWSVGTGAYEQYF.

V gene TRBV27 combines with J gene TRBJ1-2; the D gene is possibly TRBD1 (5 bases). V was clipped by 6 bases and J by 6 bases, with 20 bases between them. CDR1 MNHEY and CDR2 SMNVEV come from the germline V gene (reference sequence). This CDR3 comprises 15 residues. DNA for the CDR3: TGTGCCAGCAGCCAAAGTGGGGCGACAGAAGATGGCTACACCTTC. Translated: CASSQSGATEDGYTF.

The gene calls are TRBV27 and TRBJ2-6; D unclear. V was cut by 3 bases and J by 0 bases, with 9 bases left in between. Germline CDR1 MNHEY, CDR2 SMNVEV (reference sequence). The CDR3 contains 16 residues. The CDR3, as DNA: TGTGCCAGCAGTTTCCACGTAGGCTCTGGGGCCAACGTCCTGACTTTC. This sequence encodes CASSFHVGSGANVLTF.

This clone was counted between two and nine times. The chain is built from TRBV7-8 and TRBJ1-2; 7 bases agree with TRBD1. Germline CDR1 reads SGHVS; CDR2 reads FQNEAQ. CDR3 size: 16 residues. The ends lost 5 bases at V and 4 bases at J; junction bases unmatched: 13. CDR3 in amino acids: CASSPNRDSRPYGYTF. CDR3 nucleotide sequence: TGTGCCAGCAGCCCGAATCGGGACAGCCGGCCCTATGGCTACACCTTC.

The J gene is TRBJ1-2, the V gene TRBV7-6, with 9 bases matching TRBD1. The ends lost 1 base at V and 4 bases at J; junction bases unmatched: 1. The germline CDR1 and CDR2 sequences are SGHVS and FNYEAQ. The CDR3 has 14 amino acids. CDR3 DNA: TGTGCCAGCAGCTTAGGGACAGGGGCCTATGGCTACACCTTC. This translates into CASSLGTGAYGYTF.

This clone was picked up a small number of times. The CDR3 DNA sequence: TGTGCCAGCAGCCGGGACAGGGACCACGAGCAGTACTTC. Translation: CASSRDRDHEQYF. This chain joins TRBV6-5 and TRBJ2-7, with 9 bases lining up with TRBD1. V was pared by 6 bases and J by 5 bases, with 5 bases of the junction left unmatched. This CDR3 contains 13 residues. Germline V CDR1 and CDR2: MNHEY, SVGAGI.

Here the CDR3 reads CAISEDQGMNTEAFF. CDR3 nucleotides: TGTGCCATCAGTGAAGATCAGGGGATGAACACTGAAGCTTTCTTT. The chain combines TRBV10-3 with TRBJ1-1; TRBD1 is a possible D gene (6 bases). CDR1 and CDR2 from the germline V gene are ENHRY and SYGVKD. Trimming pared 3 bases from V and 0 bases from J, leaving 11 bases between. There are 15 residues in the CDR3.

This clone was seen a handful of times. The chain joins TRBV5-4 to TRBJ2-1, with no clear D. Trimming stripped 0 bases from V and 0 bases from J, with 10 bases between. From germline, CDR1 is SGHNT and CDR2 YYREEE (reference sequence). CDR3 size: 16 residues. This chain's CDR3 is CASSLDKTSSYNEQFF. CDR3 bases: TGTGCCAGCAGCTTGGACAAGACCAGCTCCTACAATGAGCAGTTCTTC.

The chain combines TRBV30 with TRBJ2-1; no reliable D call. The ends were cut back, 0 bases at V and 10 bases at J, with 7 bases in the middle. Per the germline V gene, CDR1 is GTSNPN and CDR2 is SVGIG (reference sequence). The CDR3 sequence is 11 residues long. CDR3: CAWSVGKEQFF. The CDR3 DNA reads as TGTGCCTGGAGTGTAGGCAAGGAGCAGTTCTTC.

The chain has TRBV12-2 and TRBJ2-4; the D call of TRBD1 is as the table states it, not checked on the DNA. TRBV12-2 is assigned pseudogene status. The CDR3 runs 17 residues. The CDR3 protein is CASRQFPGEIAKNIQYF. The DNA for the CDR3 is TGTGCAAGTCGCCAATTCCCAGGGGAAATAGCCAAAAACATTCAGTACTTC.

CDR3: CASSQGSVREAFF. In DNA form, the CDR3 reads TGTGCCAGCAGCCAGGGTTCTGTCCGTGAAGCTTTCTTT. The V gene is TRBV27, the J gene TRBJ1-1, with D possibly TRBD1 on 5 matching bases. Trimming took off 6 bases at V and 7 bases at J, with 15 bases between the two ends. This CDR3 comprises 13 residues. Looked up from germline, CDR1 is MNHEY and CDR2 is SMNVEV (reference sequence).

About this clone: Other nucleotide sequences from this sample produce the same CDR3. The chain links TRBV7-9 to TRBJ2-7, with D perhaps matching TRBD2 (5 bases). This CDR3 spans 13 amino acids. CDR1 and CDR2 from the germline V gene are SEHNR and FQNEAQ (reference sequence). Trimming shortened V by 0 bases and J by 4 bases, and 7 bases separated the two germline ends. The CDR3 coding sequence is TGTGCCAGCAGCTTAGCTGGGAGTTACGAGCAGTACTTC. Translated: CASSLAGSYEQYF.

This chain uses TRBV19 with TRBJ1-5, with 9 positions matching TRBD1. V lost 5 bases to trimming and J lost 4 bases; unmatched junction nucleotides: 6. CDR1 is LNHDA and CDR2 is SQIVND in the germline V gene (reference sequence). The CDR3 covers 15 residues. The CDR3 region has the DNA TGTGCCAGTAGTGGAACAGGGGGCGCGAATCAGCCCCAGCATTTT. Its protein is CASSGTGGANQPQHF.

This rearrangement joins TRBV7-9 to TRBJ2-3; 8 positions match TRBD1. Germline V gives CDR1 SEHNR, CDR2 FQNEAQ (reference sequence). After removal of 1 base from V and 5 bases from J, the junction contained 8 bases not matched to a gene. There are 16 residues in the CDR3. The CDR3 protein is CASSLGQGAPRDTQYF. CDR3 DNA: TGTGCCAGCAGCTTAGGGCAGGGGGCGCCGAGAGATACGCAGTATTTT.

This clone was detected only a few times. V usage is TRBV29-1 and J usage is TRBJ1-6; perhaps TRBD1 as D (6 bases). Germline V gene data show CDR1 as SQVTM and CDR2 as ANQGSEA. This CDR3 comprises 13 residues. V lost 4 bases to trimming and J lost 10 bases, with 14 bases between them. In DNA form, the CDR3 reads TGCAGCGTTGGTGACATGGGGGGCTCACCCCTCCACTTT. Translating gives CSVGDMGGSPLHF. Using reference TRBV29-1 and TRBJ1-6 for the parts outside the CDR3, the full variable domain is SAVISQKPSRDICQRGTSLTIQCQVDSQVTMMFWYRQQPGQSLTLIATANQGSEATYESGFVIDKFPISRPNLTFSTLTVSNMSPEDSSIYLCSVGDMGGSPLHFGNGTRLTVT.